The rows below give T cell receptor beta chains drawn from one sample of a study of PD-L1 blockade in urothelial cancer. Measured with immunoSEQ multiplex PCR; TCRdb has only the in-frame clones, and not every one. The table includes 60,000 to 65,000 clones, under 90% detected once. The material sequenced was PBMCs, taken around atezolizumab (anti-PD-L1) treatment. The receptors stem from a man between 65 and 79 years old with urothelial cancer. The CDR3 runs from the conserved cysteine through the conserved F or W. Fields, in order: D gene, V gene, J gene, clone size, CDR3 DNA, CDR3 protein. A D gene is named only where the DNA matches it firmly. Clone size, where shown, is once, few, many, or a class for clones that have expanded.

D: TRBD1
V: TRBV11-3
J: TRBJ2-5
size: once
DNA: TGTGCCAGCAGCCTGGGACAGCAAGAGACCCAGTACTTC
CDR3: CASSLGQQETQYF

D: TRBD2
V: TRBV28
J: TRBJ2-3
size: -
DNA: TGTGCCAGCAATTCCTTTATAGCGGGAGCGATAGATACGCAGTATTTT
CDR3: CASNSFIAGAIDTQYF

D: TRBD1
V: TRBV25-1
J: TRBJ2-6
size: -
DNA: TGTGCCAGCGGACAGGGAGCTGGGGCCAACGTCCTGACTTTC
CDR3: CASGQGAGANVLTF

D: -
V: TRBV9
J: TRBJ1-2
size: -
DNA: TGTGCCAGCAGCGTAGTCGGGATTAACTATGGCTACACCTTC
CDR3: CASSVVGINYGYTF

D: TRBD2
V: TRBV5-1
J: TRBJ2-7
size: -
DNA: TGCGCCAGCAGCCCGTCCCATTCCGGGACTAGCGTTTACGAGCAGTACTTC
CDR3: CASSPSHSGTSVYEQYF

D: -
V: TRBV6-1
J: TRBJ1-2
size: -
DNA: TGTGCCAGCAGTGCGACAACTAACTATGGCTACACCTTC
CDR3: CASSATTNYGYTF

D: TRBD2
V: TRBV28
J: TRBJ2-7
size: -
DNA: TGTGCCAGCAGTCCAGGGACTAGCGGGGCCTACGAGCAGTACTTC
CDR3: CASSPGTSGAYEQYF

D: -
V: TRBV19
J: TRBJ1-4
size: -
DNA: TGTGCCAGTAACTGGGGGGGGACCTTTAACGAAAAACTGTTTTTT
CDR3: CASNWGGTFNEKLFF

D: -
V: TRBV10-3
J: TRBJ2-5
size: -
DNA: TGTGCCATCAGTGAGGGCAGGGTGGGGGAGACCCAGTACTTC
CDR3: CAISEGRVGETQYF

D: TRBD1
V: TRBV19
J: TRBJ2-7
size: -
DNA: TGTGCCAGCTCGGAGGGACAGGGGGCGTACGAGCAGTACTTC
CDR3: CASSEGQGAYEQYF

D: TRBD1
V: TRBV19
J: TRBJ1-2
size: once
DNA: TGTGCCAGTAGTTCTTACCGGGACAGGCGCTATGGCTACACCTTC
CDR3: CASSSYRDRRYGYTF

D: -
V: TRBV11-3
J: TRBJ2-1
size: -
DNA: TGTGCCAGCAGCCCACAAGGGGGTATACTAGCGACCTACAATGAGCAGTTCTTC
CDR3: CASSPQGGILATYNEQFF

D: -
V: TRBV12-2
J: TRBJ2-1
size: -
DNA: TGTGCAAGTCGCCCCGTATCCCACGGCGGGAACTACAATGAGCAGTTCTTC
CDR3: CASRPVSHGGNYNEQFF

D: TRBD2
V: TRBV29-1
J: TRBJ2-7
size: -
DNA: TGCAGCGTGGGGGGGCTGACTAGCGGGATCTCCTACGAGCAGTACTTC
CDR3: CSVGGLTSGISYEQYF

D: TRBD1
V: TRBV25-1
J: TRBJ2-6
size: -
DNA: TGTGCCAGCAGCCAGGGGGCTGGGGCCAACGTCCTGACTTTC
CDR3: CASSQGAGANVLTF

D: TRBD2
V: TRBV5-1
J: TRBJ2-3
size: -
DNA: TGCGCCAGCAGCCTCTCTAGCGGGAGGGCCCAAGATACGCAGTATTTT
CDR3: CASSLSSGRAQDTQYF

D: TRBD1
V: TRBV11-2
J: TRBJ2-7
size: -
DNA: TGTGCCAGCAGCAAGGGACAGGGGGACGAGCAGTACTTC
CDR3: CASSKGQGDEQYF

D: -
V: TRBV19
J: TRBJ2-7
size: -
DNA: TGTGCCAGTAGTGCCAGGCAGACGGCCTACGAGCAGTACTTC
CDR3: CASSARQTAYEQYF

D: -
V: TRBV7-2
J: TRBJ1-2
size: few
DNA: TGTGCCAGCAGCTTAGTCTCGGCAGGCAACTATGGCTACACCTTC
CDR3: CASSLVSAGNYGYTF

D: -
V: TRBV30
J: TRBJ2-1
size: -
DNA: TGTGCCTGGAGCCCCGCCAAGGACTTCCACTATGACAATGAGCAGTTCTTC
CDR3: CAWSPAKDFHYDNEQFF

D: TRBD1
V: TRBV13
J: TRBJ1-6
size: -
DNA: TGTGCCAGCAGCCCCCGGGGACAGGGGATTGGTTCACCCCTCCACTTT
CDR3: CASSPRGQGIGSPLHF

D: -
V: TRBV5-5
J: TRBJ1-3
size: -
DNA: TGTGCCAGCAGCGGAGACGGTGGAAACACCATATATTTT
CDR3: CASSGDGGNTIYF

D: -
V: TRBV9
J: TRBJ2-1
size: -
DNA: TGTGCCAGCAGCGTAGGGGGGGGCGGGCAGTTCTTC
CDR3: CASSVGGGGQFF

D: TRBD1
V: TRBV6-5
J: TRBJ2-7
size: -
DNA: TGTGCCAGCAGTTACTCGAAGGCAGGGGGCGGTTACGAGCAGTACTTC
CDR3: CASSYSKAGGGYEQYF

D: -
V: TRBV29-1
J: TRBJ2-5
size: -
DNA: TGCAGCGTTGTTGGGACGGGGGTCCGTGGGACCCAGTACTTC
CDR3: CSVVGTGVRGTQYF

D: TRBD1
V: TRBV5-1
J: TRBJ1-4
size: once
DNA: TGCGCCAGCAGACAGGGGTTCATCACGGCAACTAATGAAAAACTGTTTTTT
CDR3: CASRQGFITATNEKLFF

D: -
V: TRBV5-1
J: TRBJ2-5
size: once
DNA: TGCGCCAGCAGCTTGTCCCTTCAAGAGACCCAGTACTTC
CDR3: CASSLSLQETQYF

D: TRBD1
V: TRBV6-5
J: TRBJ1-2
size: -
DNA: TGTGCCAGCAACCGACAGCAGGGGGCCTGGAAAGGCTACACCTTC
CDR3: CASNRQQGAWKGYTF

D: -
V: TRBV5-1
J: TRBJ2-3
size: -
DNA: TGCGCCAGCAGCCCAGGGACTTCCCGTAGCACAGATACGCAGTATTTT
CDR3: CASSPGTSRSTDTQYF

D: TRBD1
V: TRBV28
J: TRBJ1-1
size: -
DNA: TGTGCCAGCAGTCCAGGGGGGCTCGCTGAAGCTTTCTTT
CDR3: CASSPGGLAEAFF

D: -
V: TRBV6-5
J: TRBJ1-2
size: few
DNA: TGTGCCAGCAGTTACAGCGGCGGTCGTGGCTACACCTTC
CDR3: CASSYSGGRGYTF

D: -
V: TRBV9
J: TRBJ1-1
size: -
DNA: TGTGCCAGCAGCGTAGGCGGGACTGGGAACACTGAAGCTTTCTTT
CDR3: CASSVGGTGNTEAFF

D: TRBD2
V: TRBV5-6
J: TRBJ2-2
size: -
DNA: TGTGCCAGCAATTTGGGGGGGACGAACACCGGGGAGCTGTTTTTT
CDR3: CASNLGGTNTGELFF